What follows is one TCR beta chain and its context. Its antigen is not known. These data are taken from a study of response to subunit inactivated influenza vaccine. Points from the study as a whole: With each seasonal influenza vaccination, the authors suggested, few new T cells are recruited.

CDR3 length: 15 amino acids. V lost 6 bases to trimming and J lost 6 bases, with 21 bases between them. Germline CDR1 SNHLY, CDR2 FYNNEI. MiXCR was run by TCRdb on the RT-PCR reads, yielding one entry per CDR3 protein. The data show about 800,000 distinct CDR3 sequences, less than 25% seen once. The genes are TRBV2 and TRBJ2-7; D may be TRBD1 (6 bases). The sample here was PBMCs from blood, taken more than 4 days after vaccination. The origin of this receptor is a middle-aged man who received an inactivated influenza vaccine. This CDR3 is CASRLTDSSVGEQYF. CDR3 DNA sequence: TGTGCCAGCAGACTCACGGACAGTTCAGTCGGCGAGCAGTACTTC.